Listed here are 10 T cell receptor beta chains from one sample, sequenced in a study of blood T cells in healthy people across ages. Alongside a J-beta primer mix, a sample-barcoded 5' primer served in a second PCR lasting about 7 to 11 cycles. One entry per CDR3 protein, called by TCRdb with MiXCR from the 5' RACE reads. The table records over 1,300,000 distinct CDR3 sequences, approximately 59% of them present only once. The source material was blood. The origin of the receptors is a man between 18 and 29 years old in good health.

This chain connects TRBV7-6 to TRBJ2-3, with D unresolved. The V gene's germline CDR1 is SGHVS and CDR2 FNYEAQ. Trimming pared 0 bases from V and 0 bases from J, leaving 7 bases between. This CDR3 contains 15 residues. CDR3 DNA sequence: TGTGCCAGCAGCTTAGCGATGGGAAGCACAGATACGCAGTATTTT. Protein: CASSLAMGSTDTQYF. Variable domain in full (rest from reference TRBV7-6 and TRBJ2-3): GAGVSQSPRYKVTKRGQDVALRCDPISGHVSLYWYRQALGQGPEFLTYFNYEAQQDKSGLPNDRFSAERPEGSISTLTIQRTEQRDSAMYRCASSLAMGSTDTQYFGPGTRLTVL.

The V call is TRBV10-3, the J call TRBJ2-3, with a tentative D call TRBD1 (6 bases). V gave up 4 bases and J gave up 2 bases, with 19 bases separating them. The germline V gene encodes CDR1 ENHRY and CDR2 SYGVKD. This CDR3 contains 17 residues. In DNA, the CDR3 is TGTGCCATCAGTGTGACCGGGACACCCAGGGTCACAGATACGCAGTATTTT. It is translated as CAISVTGTPRVTDTQYF.

J is TRBJ2-5 and V is TRBV29-1; the match to TRBD2 covers 7 bases. V lost 2 bases and J lost 4; bases outside the gene matches: 7. Looked up from germline, CDR1 is SQVTM and CDR2 is ANQGSEA. The CDR3 totals 14 residues. CDR3 sequence (DNA): TGCAGCGTTGAACTACCGATAGCGGGAGAGACCCAGTACTTC. Its translation is CSVELPIAGETQYF.

This chain uses TRBV10-3 with TRBJ1-2; possibly TRBD1 for D (5 bases). Germline CDR1 reads ENHRY; CDR2 reads SYGVKD. The CDR3 is made up of 14 amino acids. V was cut by 2 bases and J by 3 bases, with 10 bases left in between. The CDR3 loop is CAISEGLGDYGYTF. The CDR3 nucleotides are TGTGCCATCAGTGAGGGGTTAGGGGACTATGGCTACACCTTC.

There are a few counts of this clonotype. V is TRBV7-2 and J is TRBJ2-3, with TRBD1 matching 8 bases. This CDR3 comprises 14 residues. Trimming cost V 2 bases and J 8 bases; bases outside gene matches: 6. The germline gives CDR1 SGHTA, CDR2 FQGNSA. The CDR3 loop reads CASSLSRQGSTQYF. The CDR3, as DNA: TGTGCCAGCAGCTTATCAAGACAGGGGAGTACGCAGTATTTT. Combining the CDR3 with reference TRBV7-2 and TRBJ2-3 gives the whole variable domain GAGVSQSPSNKVTEKGKDVELRCDPISGHTALYWYRQSLGQGLEFLIYFQGNSAPDKSGLPSDRFSAERTGGSVSTLTIQRTQQEDSAVYLCASSLSRQGSTQYFGPGTRLTVL.

This clonotype was detected only a few times. The rearrangement links TRBV6-2 or TRBV6-3 to TRBJ2-5; 12 bases align to TRBD2. The CDR3 is 15 amino acids. With V trimmed by 6 bases and J by 4 bases, 6 bases remained unmatched. Germline assignment: CDR1 MNHEY and CDR2 SVGEGT. The CDR3 spells CASSIGLAGSETQYF. DNA of the CDR3: TGTGCCAGCAGCATCGGACTAGCGGGGTCAGAGACCCAGTACTTC.

V and J are TRBV29-1 and TRBJ1-1; D call uncertain. Germline assignment: CDR1 SQVTM and CDR2 ANQGSEA. The V gene lost 7 bases and the J gene lost 5 bases, with 17 bases spanning the gap. The CDR3 sequence is 13 residues long. CDR3 residues: CSARPSVGTEAFF. As DNA, the CDR3 is TGCAGCGCACGCCCTTCAGTCGGGACTGAAGCTTTCTTT.

Only one count was recorded for this clonotype. The chain couples TRBV28 to TRBJ2-3, with TRBD2 matching 11 bases. CDR1 is MDHEN and CDR2 is SYDVKM in the germline V gene. V lost 5 bases to trimming and J lost 0 bases; unmatched junction nucleotides: 10. The CDR3 extends over 18 amino acids. CDR3 protein: CASSSGASGGTSTDTQYF. The CDR3 nucleotides are TGTGCCAGCAGTAGCGGGGCTAGCGGGGGGACTAGCACAGATACGCAGTATTTT.

In this sample, this clonotype turned up a few times. The chain carries TRBV5-1 and TRBJ2-3, with 11 bases lining up with TRBD2. The germline V gene encodes CDR1 SGHRS and CDR2 YFSETQ. The CDR3 length is 19 residues. The V gene end was trimmed by 3 bases and the J gene end by 7 bases; junction bases not matched to a gene: 19. CDR3 sequence reads: CASSSNPTSGAPRVYTQYF. CDR3 bases: TGCGCCAGCAGCTCCAATCCGACTAGCGGGGCCCCCAGGGTATATACGCAGTATTTT.

The chain employs TRBV10-2 and TRBJ2-1; 8 nucleotides line up with TRBD2. V shed 6 bases, J shed 2 bases, and the junction held 6 bases outside the gene matches. The CDR3 loop spans 15 amino acids. Germline values: CDR1 WSHSY, CDR2 SAAADI. The CDR3 region is CASRELGGAYNEQFF. The DNA for the CDR3 is TGCGCCAGCAGAGAACTCGGGGGGGCCTACAATGAGCAGTTCTTC.